These T cell receptor beta chains were read from a single sample in a study of T cells after posttransplantation cyclophosphamide. Sequencing was performed with immunoSEQ multiplex PCR; in TCRdb, only in-frame clones are kept and a portion is missing. The sample includes just over 65,000 clones, 93% of them seen just once. Sequenced input: PBMCs. The receptors derive from a woman under 40 in good health and a related stem cell transplant donor. CDR3s leave out the opening cysteine and the closing phenylalanine or tryptophan. A D gene is named only where the DNA matches it firmly.

D gene: TRBD2
J gene: TRBJ2-1
V gene: TRBV2
CDR3 protein: ASSRRLAGTSYNEQF

D gene: TRBD2
J gene: TRBJ2-1
V gene: TRBV4-3
CDR3 protein: ASSQVVLAGGRGSYNEQF

D gene: -
J gene: TRBJ2-1
V gene: TRBV6-4
CDR3 protein: AREPRNEQF

D gene: TRBD2
J gene: TRBJ2-7
V gene: TRBV7-8
CDR3 protein: ASSLGTSLSSYEQY

D gene: -
J gene: TRBJ1-6
V gene: TRBV6-6
CDR3 protein: ASSRRDNSPLH

D gene: -
J gene: TRBJ1-6
V gene: TRBV4-3
CDR3 protein: ASSQVGTGNSPLH

D gene: -
J gene: TRBJ2-3
V gene: TRBV29-1
CDR3 protein: STSGAFTDTQY

D gene: -
J gene: TRBJ1-6
V gene: TRBV7-2
CDR3 protein: ASTSERNSPLH

D gene: -
J gene: TRBJ2-7
V gene: TRBV4-2
CDR3 protein: ASSRNLMELNPSYEQY

D gene: TRBD1
J gene: TRBJ1-2
V gene: TRBV4-1
CDR3 protein: ASSHPPRDRGQPGYT

D gene: -
J gene: TRBJ2-7
V gene: TRBV5-4
CDR3 protein: ASTEWALREQY

D gene: TRBD1
J gene: TRBJ1-1
V gene: TRBV5-1
CDR3 protein: ASSITGGGTEAF

D gene: -
J gene: TRBJ1-1
V gene: TRBV30
CDR3 protein: AWLIWTEAF

D gene: TRBD1
J gene: TRBJ1-1
V gene: TRBV27
CDR3 protein: ASSSGQGPEAF

D gene: -
J gene: TRBJ2-7
V gene: TRBV14
CDR3 protein: ASSQDLGPEQY

D gene: TRBD1
J gene: TRBJ2-1
V gene: TRBV19
CDR3 protein: ASAGTGQVNEQF

D gene: TRBD1
J gene: TRBJ2-2
V gene: TRBV11-2
CDR3 protein: ASSLLPPSGQGAGELF

D gene: -
J gene: TRBJ2-7
V gene: TRBV29-1
CDR3 protein: SVEVVGMNEQY

D gene: -
J gene: TRBJ2-2
V gene: TRBV6-4
CDR3 protein: ASGGQPDSGELF

D gene: -
J gene: TRBJ2-3
V gene: TRBV2
CDR3 protein: ASSEGQFLGTDTQY

D gene: TRBD1
J gene: TRBJ1-2
V gene: TRBV5-1
CDR3 protein: ASRIRDRGRGYGYT

D gene: -
J gene: TRBJ2-3
V gene: TRBV4-3
CDR3 protein: ASSQEFPPGTDTQY

D gene: TRBD1
J gene: TRBJ2-7
V gene: TRBV9
CDR3 protein: ASSAPTGQGLGEQY

D gene: -
J gene: TRBJ2-7
V gene: TRBV7-2
CDR3 protein: ASRDVGDRDEQY

D gene: TRBD1
J gene: TRBJ1-2
V gene: TRBV19
CDR3 protein: ASSEVGTGLYGYT

D gene: TRBD2
J gene: TRBJ2-3
V gene: TRBV4-2
CDR3 protein: ASSQTSGGSDTQY

D gene: -
J gene: TRBJ2-3
V gene: TRBV11-2
CDR3 protein: ASSSRINPGPDTQY

D gene: TRBD1
J gene: TRBJ1-6
V gene: TRBV2
CDR3 protein: ASRAGTVSFQSLH

D gene: TRBD2
J gene: TRBJ2-2
V gene: TRBV10-3
CDR3 protein: AIPGGGSNTGELF